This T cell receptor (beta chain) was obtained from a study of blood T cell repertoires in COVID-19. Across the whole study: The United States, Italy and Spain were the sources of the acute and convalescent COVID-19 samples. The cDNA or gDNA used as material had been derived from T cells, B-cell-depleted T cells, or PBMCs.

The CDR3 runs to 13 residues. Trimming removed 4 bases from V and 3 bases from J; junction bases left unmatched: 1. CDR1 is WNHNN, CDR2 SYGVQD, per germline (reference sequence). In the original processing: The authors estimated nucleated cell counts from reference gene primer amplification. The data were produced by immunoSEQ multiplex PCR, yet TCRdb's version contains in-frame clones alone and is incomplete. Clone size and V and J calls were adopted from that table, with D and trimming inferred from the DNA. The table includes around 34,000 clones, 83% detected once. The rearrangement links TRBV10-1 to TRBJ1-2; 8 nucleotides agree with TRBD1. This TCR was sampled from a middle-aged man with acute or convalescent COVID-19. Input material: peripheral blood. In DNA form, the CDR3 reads TGCGCCAGCAGTGGACAGGGGCACTATGGCTACACCTTC. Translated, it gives CASSGQGHYGYTF.